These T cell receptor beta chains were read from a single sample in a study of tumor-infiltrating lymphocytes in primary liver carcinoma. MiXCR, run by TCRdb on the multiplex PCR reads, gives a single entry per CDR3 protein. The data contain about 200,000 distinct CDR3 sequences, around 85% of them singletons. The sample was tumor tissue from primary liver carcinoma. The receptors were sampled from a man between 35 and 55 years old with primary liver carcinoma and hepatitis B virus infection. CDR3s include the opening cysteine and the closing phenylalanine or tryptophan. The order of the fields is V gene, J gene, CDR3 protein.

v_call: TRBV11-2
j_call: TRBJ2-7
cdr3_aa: CANSLAPSGSWVEQYF

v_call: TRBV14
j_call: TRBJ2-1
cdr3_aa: CASSQDIWSVQFF

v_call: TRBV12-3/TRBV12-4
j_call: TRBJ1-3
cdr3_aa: CAITGNSGNTLYF

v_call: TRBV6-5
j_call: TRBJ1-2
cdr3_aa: CVSAGDYGYTF

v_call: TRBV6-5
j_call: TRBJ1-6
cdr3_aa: CARSPRPNSPLHF

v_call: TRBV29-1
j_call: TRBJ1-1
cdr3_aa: CSLDGGRGMTTEAFF

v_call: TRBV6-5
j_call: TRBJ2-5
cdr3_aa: CASTRTGLVAGGPSETQYF

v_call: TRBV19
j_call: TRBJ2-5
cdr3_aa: CVSSYGTEGGLKSQYF

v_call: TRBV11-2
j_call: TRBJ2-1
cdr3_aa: CASNFSRLLDNEQFF

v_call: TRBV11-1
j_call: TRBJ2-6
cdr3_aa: CANSWNPGANVLTF

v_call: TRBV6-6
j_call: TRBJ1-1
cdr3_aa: CASIIFMTGANTEAFF

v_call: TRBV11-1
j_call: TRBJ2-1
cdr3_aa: CASSAGGLNEQFF

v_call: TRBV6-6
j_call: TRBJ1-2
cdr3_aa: CASNSDDGTGCGHTF

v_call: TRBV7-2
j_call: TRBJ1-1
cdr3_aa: CASSSTGGAGNTEAFF

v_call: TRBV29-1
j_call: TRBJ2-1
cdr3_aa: CSVDVASLYNEQFF

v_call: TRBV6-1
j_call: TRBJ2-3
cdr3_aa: CASNEGLGTDTQYF

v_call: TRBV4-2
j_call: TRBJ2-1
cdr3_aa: CASNHWRGTYNEQLF

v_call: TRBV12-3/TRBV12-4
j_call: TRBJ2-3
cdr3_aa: CASSVSARSETQYF

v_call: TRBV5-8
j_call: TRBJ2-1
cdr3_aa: CASRITGTSGSLSYNEQFF

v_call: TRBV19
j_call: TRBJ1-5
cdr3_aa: CASSYATGTYRPQHF

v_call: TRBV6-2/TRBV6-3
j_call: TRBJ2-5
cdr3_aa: CASSFGLADTQYF

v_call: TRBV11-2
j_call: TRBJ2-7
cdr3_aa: CASSLGLGRSYEQYF

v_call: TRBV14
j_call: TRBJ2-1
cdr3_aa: CASSALAGWINDEQFF

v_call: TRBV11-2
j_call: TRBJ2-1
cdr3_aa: CVSSLVRGGRFYNELFF

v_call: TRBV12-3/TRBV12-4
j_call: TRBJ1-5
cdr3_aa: CASTAAQTPSNEPQHF

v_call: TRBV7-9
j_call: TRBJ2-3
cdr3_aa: CANSSDRDGADTQYF

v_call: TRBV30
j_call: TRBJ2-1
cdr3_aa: CACHSGRLPFF

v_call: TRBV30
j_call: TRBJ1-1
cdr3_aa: CAWSVLKTANAEAFF

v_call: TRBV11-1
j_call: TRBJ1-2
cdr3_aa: CASRLGPSDYTF

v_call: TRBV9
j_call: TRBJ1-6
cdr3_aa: CASSVSGNGYSPLHF

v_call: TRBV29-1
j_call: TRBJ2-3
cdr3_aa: CSVALTTDTQFF

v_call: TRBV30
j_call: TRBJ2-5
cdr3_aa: CALNTGRAETHYF

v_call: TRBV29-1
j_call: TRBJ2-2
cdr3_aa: CSVGTSATNTGKLFF

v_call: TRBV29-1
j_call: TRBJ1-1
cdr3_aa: CIVAQGQGMGTEAFF

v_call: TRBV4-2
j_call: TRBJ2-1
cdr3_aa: CASSQYLGTGNNEQSF

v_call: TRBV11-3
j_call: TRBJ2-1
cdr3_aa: CTSSLATGADYNEQFF

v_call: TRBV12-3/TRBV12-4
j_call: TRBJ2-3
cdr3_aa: CAIRSTDTLNF

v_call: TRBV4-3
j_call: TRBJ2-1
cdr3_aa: CASTQDPTGANEKFF

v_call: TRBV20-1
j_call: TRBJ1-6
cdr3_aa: CSAILGGYDNSPLHF

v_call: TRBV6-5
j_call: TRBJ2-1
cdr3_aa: CASSLLAGTYYEQFF

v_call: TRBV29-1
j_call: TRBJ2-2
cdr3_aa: CSVERTNIGELFF

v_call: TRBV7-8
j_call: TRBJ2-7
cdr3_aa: CASRSYDRGPYEQYF

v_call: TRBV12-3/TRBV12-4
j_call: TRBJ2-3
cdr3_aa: CASNSGARDTQYF

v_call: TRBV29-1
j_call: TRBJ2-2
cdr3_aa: CSAQGQGNTGELLF

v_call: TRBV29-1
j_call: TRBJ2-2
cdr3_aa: CSVGTSAGNTGDMFF

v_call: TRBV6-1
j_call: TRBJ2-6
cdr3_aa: CASSALDTISGANVLTF

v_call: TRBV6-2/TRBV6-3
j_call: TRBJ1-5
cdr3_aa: CASSSPAAGTRNQPQHF

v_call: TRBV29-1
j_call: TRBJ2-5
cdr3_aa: CSVEADRGRVETQYF

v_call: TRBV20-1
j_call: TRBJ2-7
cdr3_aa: CSAPREQSYEQYF

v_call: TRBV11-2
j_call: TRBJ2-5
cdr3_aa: CASSPSPIQGTGRETQYF